The text below deals with one T cell receptor beta chain. The entry originates in a study of T cell changes during pregnancy in multiple sclerosis. Assay: immunoSEQ multiplex PCR; the TCRdb copy retains only in-frame clones and omits some. The table shows around 84,000 clones, with 85% to 95% occurring only once. Looked up from germline, CDR1 is SGHKS and CDR2 is YYEKEE (reference sequence). The CDR3 extends over 17 amino acids. The V segment lost 0 bases and the J segment 3 bases; nucleotides outside the gene matches: 11. The clonotype was recovered from a female donor in good health, enrolled as a control in a pregnancy study. This sequence joins TRBV5-5 and TRBJ2-7, with 8 nucleotides matching TRBD1. Sequencing used peripheral blood, obtained in the second trimester of pregnancy. The CDR3 here is CASSLVRGGQANYEQYF. The CDR3 nucleotides are TGTGCCAGCAGCTTGGTTAGAGGGGGACAGGCCAACTACGAGCAGTACTTC. Full variable domain (missing parts from reference TRBV5-5 and TRBJ2-7): DAGVTQSPTHLIKTRGQQVTLRCSPISGHKSVSWYQQVLGQGPQFIFQYYEKEERGRGNFPDRFSARQFPNYSSELNVNALLLGDSALYLCASSLVRGGQANYEQYFGPGTRLTVT.